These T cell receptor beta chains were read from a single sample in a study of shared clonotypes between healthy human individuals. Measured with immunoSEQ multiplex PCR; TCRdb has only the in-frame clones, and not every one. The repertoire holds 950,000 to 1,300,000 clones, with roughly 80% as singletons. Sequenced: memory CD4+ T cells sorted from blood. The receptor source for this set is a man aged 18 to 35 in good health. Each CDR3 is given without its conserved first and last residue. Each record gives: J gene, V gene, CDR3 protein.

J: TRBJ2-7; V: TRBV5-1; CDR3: ASSFISSYEQY
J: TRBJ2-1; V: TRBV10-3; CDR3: AIHSGQGFGEQF
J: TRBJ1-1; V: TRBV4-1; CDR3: ASSQGLGYTEAF
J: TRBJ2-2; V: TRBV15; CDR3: ATSPGTGKNTGELF
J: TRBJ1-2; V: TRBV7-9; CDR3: ASSLGGKGNGYT
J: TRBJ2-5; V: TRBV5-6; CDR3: ASSLGIGIGQETQY
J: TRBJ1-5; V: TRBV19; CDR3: ASSFRGEAWQPQH
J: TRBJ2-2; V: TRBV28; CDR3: ASSLPAGVLAGELF
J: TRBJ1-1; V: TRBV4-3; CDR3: ASSQDKGRAF
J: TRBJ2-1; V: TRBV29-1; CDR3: SAALIAGYNEQF